The 2 T cell receptor beta chains reported below all come from one sample, sequenced in a study of OX40 agonist ivuxolimab in advanced cancers. The repertoire was sequenced with immunoSEQ multiplex PCR; TCRdb's copy has only in-frame clones and lacks some. The sample lists about 42,000 clones, 86% occurring once. The sample in question was CD4+ or CD8+ T cells sorted from blood, obtained in a trial of the OX40 agonist ivuxolimab. The source is an adult with an advanced solid tumor such as melanoma, head and neck, liver or kidney cancer.

The chain employs TRBV10-2 and TRBJ1-5; a possible D gene is TRBD1 (5 bases). There are 12 residues in the CDR3. Looked up from germline, CDR1 is WSHSY and CDR2 is SAAADI. V was clipped by 2 bases and J by 6 bases, with 5 bases between them. The CDR3 nucleotides read TGCGCCAGCAGTGAGAGGGGTCAGCCCCAGCATTTT. As protein: CASSERGQPQHF.

The chain recombines TRBV5-1 with TRBJ2-7, with D perhaps matching TRBD1 (6 bases). The CDR3 length is 14 residues. V lost 4 bases and J 2 bases, leaving 13 bases between the germline ends. Germline lookup yields CDR1 SGHRS and CDR2 YFSETQ. The CDR3 reads CASSHGDTPYEQYF. The CDR3 DNA sequence: TGCGCCAGCAGCCATGGGGACACTCCCTACGAGCAGTACTTC.